This T cell receptor (beta chain) was obtained from a study of blood T cells in healthy people across ages. Study results and caveats: Expanded clonotype changes were possibly confounded by unknown donor CMV status.

Isolation yielded PBMCs, at least 7 million per sample, in every case. This clonotype was detected only a few times. The antigen is unknown. A J-beta primer mix and a sample-barcoded 5' primer were used in a second PCR of about 7 to 12 cycles. TCRdb fed the 5' RACE reads into MiXCR, producing one record per CDR3 protein. Here the sample spans about 1 million distinct CDR3 sequences, about 25% being singletons. This sample also belongs to another study, concerning T cells of mothers and their children.

The clonotype comes from a girl under 10 years old in good health. Sequenced input: blood.

CDR3 amino acids: CSAEDSVDLETQYF. CDR3 coding DNA: TGCAGCGCTGAGGACAGTGTTGACCTAGAGACCCAGTACTTC. The genes are TRBV29-1 and TRBJ2-5, with a weak D call TRBD1 (6 bases). The CDR3 spans 14 residues. CDR1 and CDR2 from the germline V gene are SQVTM and ANQGSEA. V gave up 7 bases and J gave up 4 bases, with 19 bases separating them.